These 15 T cell receptor beta chains originate from one sample sequenced in a study of T cell repertoires in cytomegalovirus infection. TCRdb ran MiXCR on the reads and lists one entry per CDR3 protein. The table includes 43,000 or so distinct CDR3 sequences, around 21% detected once. Which antigens these TCRs recognize remains unknown. Sequencing used CD8+ T cells from cultured PBMCs, obtained from culture after CMV antigen stimulation. These receptors originate from a human donor in good health (CMV status not recorded). Some clones in this sample may be carry-over from other donors' samples.

This clonotype was recorded many times. V usage is TRBV7-2 and J usage is TRBJ2-1; D gene uncertain. V dropped 3 bases and J dropped 8 bases, with 20 bases sitting between them. The CDR3 totals 16 residues. CDR1 and CDR2 (germline): SGHTA, FQGNSA. Here the CDR3 DNA reads TGTGCCAGCAGCTTTCCGGGCCACAACCCTCAGGATGAGCAGTTCTTC. Protein product: CASSFPGHNPQDEQFF.

In the case of this clonotype: Since a much larger clone is just one base distant, this may be a read error. The CDR3 spells CASSPGGQCTYEQYF. DNA of the CDR3: TGTGCCAGCAGCCCAGGGGGACAGTGCACCTACGAGCAGTACTTC. V gene TRBV7-2 combines with J gene TRBJ2-7, with 7 bases aligning to TRBD1. V was pared by 5 bases and J by 2 bases, with 9 bases of the junction left unmatched. Germline assignment: CDR1 SGHTA and CDR2 FQGNSA. This CDR3 contains 15 residues.

The rearrangement joins TRBV19 to TRBJ1-2; D gene uncertain. Germline V CDR1 and CDR2: LNHDA, SQIVND (reference sequence). This CDR3 comprises 15 residues. V lost 2 bases and J 0 bases, leaving 10 bases between the germline ends. CDR3 nucleotides: TGTGCCAGTAGTATAAGGGTCGGAACTAACTATGGCTACACCTTC. Translation: CASSIRVGTNYGYTF.

A remark on this clonotype: A clone one base away is much larger, so this may be a read error. The CDR3 bases are TGCACCAGCAGCCCGACAGGGGTTATCAACTCACCCCTCCACTTT. Encoded protein: CTSSPTGVINSPLHF. This chain joins TRBV5-1 and TRBJ1-6; 8 bases fit TRBD1. The CDR3 loop spans 15 amino acids. Germline values: CDR1 SGHRS, CDR2 YFSETQ.

Turning to this clonotype: An end of the junction does not agree with germline; a read error may underlie this. The chain links TRBV4-1 to TRBJ2-3, with 12 positions matching TRBD2. In germline, CDR1 is MGHRA, CDR2 YSYEKL. The CDR3 has 18 amino acids. In DNA form, the CDR3 reads TGCGCCAACAGCCATCGCGAGGGACTAGCGGGTAGCACAGATACGCAGTATTTT. Translating gives CANSHREGLAGSTDTQYF.

This clonotype was picked up many times. The CDR3 spells CASSPEGALVSPLHF. The DNA for the CDR3 is TGTGCCAGCAGCCCCGAGGGGGCGTTGGTTTCACCCCTCCACTTT. The chain links TRBV7-6 to TRBJ1-6; 7 nucleotides match TRBD1. This CDR3 is built from 15 residues. V lost 5 bases and J lost 9; bases outside the gene matches: 10. From germline, CDR1 is SGHVS and CDR2 FNYEAQ.

This clonotype was picked up a small number of times. V is TRBV27 and J is TRBJ1-1, with a weak D call TRBD1 (5 bases). The germline V gene encodes CDR1 MNHEY and CDR2 SMNVEV (reference sequence). The V end was cut by 6 bases, the J end by 1 base, with 12 bases between. The CDR3 is 14 amino acids. CDR3 DNA sequence: TGTGCCAGCAGGCTAACAGGAGAGAACACTGAAGCTTTCTTT. Protein: CASRLTGENTEAFF.

This clonotype has a count of ten or more. The CDR3 DNA reads TGTGCCAGCAGCCCTACAGGGGGCGTAAATGAGCAGTTCTTC. Its protein is CASSPTGGVNEQFF. The chain recombines TRBV12-3 or TRBV12-4 with TRBJ2-1, with 9 bases lining up with TRBD1. The CDR3 is 14 amino acids. J lost 7 bases, V lost 6 bases, and 7 bases had no gene match.

This clonotype appeared a few times. The J gene is TRBJ1-1, the V gene TRBV15; D remains ambiguous. The germline V gene encodes CDR1 LNHNV and CDR2 YYDKDF (reference sequence). This CDR3 is built from 14 residues. V gave up 5 bases and J gave up 3 bases, with 13 bases separating them. The CDR3, as DNA: TGTGCCACCAGCCGAAGTTATGGGGACACTGAAGCTTTCTTT. It yields the protein CATSRSYGDTEAFF.

In the case of this clonotype: A much larger clone sits a single nucleotide away, making a read error possible. V and J are TRBV11-2 and TRBJ2-2, with D maybe TRBD2 (5 bases). The germline CDR1 and CDR2 sequences are SGHAT and FQNNGV. The CDR3 covers 13 residues. For the CDR3, the DNA is TGTGCCAGCAGCCCTGACCCTACCGGGGAGCTGGTTTTT. Protein: CASSPDPTGELVF.

This clonotype was seen a few times. This chain connects TRBV7-9 to TRBJ1-1, with D possibly being TRBD1 (6 bases). CDR1 is SEHNR and CDR2 is FQNEAQ in the germline V gene (reference sequence). Trimming left V 1 base short and J 4 bases short, with 10 bases between. This CDR3 contains 14 residues. The CDR3: CASSLDRVGTEAFF. The CDR3, as DNA: TGTGCCAGCAGCTTAGACAGGGTCGGCACTGAAGCTTTCTTT.

This clonotype was found once. The V call is TRBV27, the J call TRBJ1-2; weak D call: TRBD1 (5 bases). V lost 3 bases, J lost 2 bases, and 7 bases lay in between. The CDR3 spans 13 residues. Germline V gene sequence: CDR1 MNHEY, CDR2 SMNVEV (reference sequence). The CDR3 DNA sequence: TGTGCCAGCAGTTTTCGGGGGAACTATGGCTACACCTTC. Protein product: CASSFRGNYGYTF.

This clonotype was counted many times. The J gene is TRBJ1-1, the V gene TRBV15; possible D gene TRBD1, 5 bases. Trimming pared 0 bases from V and 3 bases from J, leaving 14 bases between. CDR1 is LNHNV, CDR2 YYDKDF, per germline (reference sequence). CDR3 length: 16 residues. Here the CDR3 DNA reads TGTGCCACCAGCAGAGATCTGAGCGTGGGGGACACTGAAGCTTTCTTT. Amino acids: CATSRDLSVGDTEAFF.

This clonotype was detected ten times or more. V is TRBV6-5 and J is TRBJ2-1; 8 bases match TRBD2. The ends lost 0 bases at V and 3 bases at J; junction bases unmatched: 4. The V gene's germline CDR1 is MNHEY and CDR2 SVGAGI. The CDR3 is made up of 16 amino acids. The CDR3 region has the DNA TGTGCCAGCAGTTACTCTGGGACTAGTATCTACAATGAGCAGTTCTTC. It specifies CASSYSGTSIYNEQFF.

This clonotype was observed a handful of times. This chain joins TRBV9 and TRBJ2-7, with 9 bases aligning to TRBD2. CDR3 length: 15 amino acids. CDR1 SGDLS and CDR2 YYNGEE come from the germline V gene. Trimming cost V 3 bases and J 2 bases; bases outside gene matches: 6. The CDR3 DNA follows: TGTGCCAGCAGCGACCTTTTAGCGGGGGCCTACGAGCAGTACTTC. Translated: CASSDLLAGAYEQYF.